This T cell receptor beta chain originates from a study of OX40 agonist ivuxolimab in advanced cancers. The wider study: Patients got intravenous ivuxolimab at 0.01 to 10 mg/kg every 2 weeks. General observations from the study: Compared with CD4+, CD8+ T cells on average had more expanded clones.

The assay was immunoSEQ multiplex PCR, and TCRdb's table has in-frame clones only and misses some. The data show 55,000 to 85,000 clones, about 90% seen once. About this clone: Its antigen is still unknown.

The clonotype was recovered from an adult with an advanced solid tumor such as melanoma, head and neck, liver or kidney cancer. The source was CD4+ or CD8+ T cells sorted from blood, collected in a trial of the OX40 agonist ivuxolimab.

This chain's CDR3 is CASSGSGTLEQFF. The CDR3 DNA reads TGTGCCAGCAGCGGATCGGGGACACTTGAGCAGTTCTTC. This chain connects TRBV2 to TRBJ2-1, with a weak D call TRBD1 (6 bases). V lost 6 bases and J lost 9, with 15 bases in between. The germline V gene encodes CDR1 SNHLY and CDR2 FYNNEI. The CDR3 sequence is 13 residues long.